A selection of T cell receptor beta chains follows, all from one sample in a study of CD8+ T cells in alopecia areata. Profiling relied on immunoSEQ multiplex PCR, and the TCRdb table lists in-frame clones only, not all of them. Among over 150,000 clones listed, more than 50% were seen once. The material sequenced was CD8+ T cells sorted from blood. The source of these receptors is a human donor in good health. The CDR3 runs from the conserved cysteine through the conserved F or W. D genes are given only for firm matches. Size values are once, few and many counts, or a class for expanded clones, and some rows have none.

>TRBJ1-6|.|few|TRBV7-2
CASSLGPKSSPLHF
TGTGCCAGCAGCTTAGGGCCGAAGAGTTCACCCCTCCACTTT
>TRBJ2-1|TRBD2|few|TRBV7-8
CASCQRASGGVDEQFF
TGTGCCAGTTGCCAAAGGGCTAGCGGGGGGGTCGATGAGCAGTTCTTC
>TRBJ1-1|.|.|TRBV9
CASSVVWYTANTEAFF
TGTGCCAGCAGCGTAGTTTGGTACACTGCGAACACTGAAGCTTTCTTT
>TRBJ2-1|TRBD2|once|TRBV7-8
CASSPRTSGGHNEQFF
TGTGCCAGCAGCCCCCGAACTAGCGGGGGCCACAATGAGCAGTTCTTC
>TRBJ1-2|.|.|TRBV7-9
CASSPPTGGYTF
TGTGCCAGCAGCCCTCCGACGGGTGGCTACACCTTC
>TRBJ2-7|TRBD2|few|TRBV7-9
CASSRGTSPYEQYF
TGTGCCAGCAGCCGAGGGACTAGCCCCTACGAGCAGTACTTC
>TRBJ2-7|TRBD2|.|TRBV7-9
CASSVAGRDEQYF
TGTGCCAGCAGCGTAGCGGGGAGGGACGAGCAGTACTTC
>TRBJ2-5|TRBD1|.|TRBV5-6
CASGQGAETQYF
TGTGCCAGCGGACAGGGGGCAGAGACCCAGTACTTC
>TRBJ2-7|TRBD1|.|TRBV25-1
CASIRGREQYF
TGTGCCTCTATCAGGGGGCGCGAGCAGTACTTC
>TRBJ2-7|TRBD1|.|TRBV6-5
CASSYPPGQGVYEQYF
TGTGCCAGCAGTTACCCGCCGGGACAGGGGGTCTACGAGCAGTACTTC
>TRBJ1-1|.|.|TRBV2
CASRPTNTEAFF
TGTGCCAGCCGGCCGACGAACACTGAAGCTTTCTTT
>TRBJ2-4|.|.|TRBV13
CASSSRGHKAKNIQYF
TGTGCCAGCAGCTCAAGGGGACATAAAGCCAAAAACATTCAGTACTTC
>TRBJ2-7|.|few|TRBV29-1
CSVYAGSYEQYF
TGCAGCGTTTACGCAGGGAGCTACGAGCAGTACTTC
>TRBJ1-3|.|.|TRBV5-6
CASSTTAGSGNTIYF
TGTGCCAGCAGCACCACAGCAGGGTCTGGAAACACCATATATTTT
>TRBJ1-6|.|once|TRBV30
CAWKRGAGTRDSPLHF
TGTGCCTGGAAACGAGGAGCCGGGACGAGAGATTCACCCCTCCACTTT
>TRBJ2-5|TRBD2|.|TRBV27
CASSFTSGGETQYF
TGTGCCAGCAGTTTTACTAGCGGGGGAGAGACCCAGTACTTC
>TRBJ2-1|TRBD2|.|TRBV6-5
CASSLSSGGANEQFF
TGTGCCAGCAGTTTATCTAGCGGGGGGGCGAATGAGCAGTTCTTC
>TRBJ2-3|.|.|TRBV2
CAIRLDVRPDTQYF
TGTGCCATCAGACTAGACGTACGACCAGATACGCAGTATTTT
>TRBJ2-7|.|few|TRBV13
CASSLTNSYEQYF
TGTGCCAGCAGCCTGACGAATTCCTACGAGCAGTACTTC
>TRBJ1-2|TRBD1|.|TRBV7-9
CASSFWDRALYTF
TGTGCCAGCAGCTTTTGGGACAGGGCCCTCTACACCTTC
>TRBJ2-1|.|.|TRBV2
CASSEYRHNEQFF
TGTGCCAGCAGTGAATATCGCCACAATGAGCAGTTCTTC
>TRBJ2-7|.|few|TRBV4-1
CASSPQTSGEQYF
TGCGCCAGCAGCCCTCAAACCTCGGGGGAGCAGTACTTC
>TRBJ2-1|.|few|TRBV29-1
CSVVGQKENSYNEQFF
TGCAGCGTTGTAGGACAGAAGGAAAACTCCTACAATGAGCAGTTCTTC
>TRBJ2-4|.|.|TRBV30
CAWIDRLLAKNIQYF
TGTGCCTGGATTGACAGGTTACTAGCCAAAAACATTCAGTACTTC
>TRBJ2-2|.|.|TRBV2
CARYLVRGLPPGELFF
TGTGCCAGATACCTAGTAAGGGGCCTCCCCCCCGGGGAGCTGTTTTTT
>TRBJ2-3|TRBD1|.|TRBV2
CASSFEPGQGVSDTQYF
TGTGCCAGCAGTTTCGAGCCCGGACAGGGCGTGTCGGATACGCAGTATTTT
>TRBJ1-1|.|.|TRBV27
CASSESDAARTEAFF
TGTGCCAGCAGTGAATCGGACGCAGCAAGGACTGAAGCTTTCTTT
>TRBJ2-7|.|few|TRBV28
CASSLRVGGTYEQYF
TGTGCCAGCAGTTTAAGGGTCGGGGGAACCTACGAGCAGTACTTC
>TRBJ2-7|.|.|TRBV19
CASSLTSSYEQYF
TGTGCCAGTAGCCTAACAAGCTCCTACGAGCAGTACTTC
>TRBJ1-1|TRBD1|few|TRBV5-4
CASSLQGAGTEAFF
TGTGCCAGCAGCTTACAGGGGGCTGGCACTGAAGCTTTCTTT
>TRBJ1-2|.|.|TRBV7-9
CASSSSGGYTF
TGTGCCAGCAGCTCGAGCGGTGGCTACACCTTC
>TRBJ1-1|.|.|TRBV5-1
CASSLVGSTEAFF
TGCGCCAGCAGCTTGGTTGGGTCCACTGAAGCTTTCTTT
>TRBJ2-1|TRBD2|.|TRBV5-6
CASSWVGAGSMTEQFF
TGTGCCAGCAGCTGGGTCGGAGCGGGGTCTATGACTGAGCAGTTCTTC
>TRBJ1-5|.|.|TRBV29-1
CSVDGGGGNQPQHF
TGCAGCGTTGATGGGGGTGGTGGCAATCAGCCCCAGCATTTT
>TRBJ2-5|TRBD1|.|TRBV4-1
CASSDGTGQETQYF
TGCGCCAGCAGCGATGGGACAGGACAAGAGACCCAGTACTTC
>TRBJ1-2|TRBD1|.|TRBV29-1
CSVEGAPRQGSYGYTF
TGCAGCGTTGAAGGGGCCCCTAGACAGGGTAGCTATGGCTACACCTTC
>TRBJ2-1|.|.|TRBV5-6
CASSPRKGPLSSYNEQFF
TGTGCCAGCAGCCCCCGTAAGGGACCCCTAAGCTCCTACAATGAGCAGTTCTTC
>TRBJ2-2|.|.|TRBV5-6
CASSFTGFTGELFF
TGTGCCAGCAGCTTTACAGGGTTTACCGGGGAGCTGTTTTTT
>TRBJ2-1|.|.|TRBV11-3
CASSRGAGDPFYNEQFF
TGTGCCAGCAGCCGGGGGGCGGGGGACCCCTTCTACAATGAGCAGTTCTTC
>TRBJ2-7|TRBD1|.|TRBV9
CASSPSGQGDEQYF
TGTGCCAGCAGCCCATCGGGACAGGGGGACGAGCAGTACTTC
>TRBJ2-2|.|.|TRBV30
CAWSTHPDELFF
TGTGCCTGGAGTACCCACCCCGACGAGCTGTTTTTT
>TRBJ1-2|TRBD1|.|TRBV29-1
CSSRTGEAIVYTF
TGCAGCTCAAGGACAGGGGAGGCTATTGTCTACACCTTC
>TRBJ2-1|TRBD1|.|TRBV4-1
CASSQLPGQGNRNEQFF
TGCGCCAGCAGCCAACTCCCGGGACAGGGGAATAGGAATGAGCAGTTCTTC
>TRBJ2-1|.|few|TRBV2
CASSEKVVEQFF
TGTGCCAGCAGTGAGAAGGTTGTTGAGCAGTTCTTC
>TRBJ2-1|.|.|TRBV2
CASFGQEFNNEQFF
TGTGCCAGCTTCGGGCAGGAGTTTAACAATGAGCAGTTCTTC
>TRBJ1-2|.|.|TRBV30
CAWSPPFAVTF
TGTGCCTGGAGCCCCCCTTTTGCTGTGACCTTC
>TRBJ2-1|.|few|TRBV5-1
CASSLEVYNEQFF
TGCGCCAGCAGCTTGGAGGTCTACAATGAGCAGTTCTTC
>TRBJ1-2|TRBD1|.|TRBV9
CASSLPRQGLYGYTF
TGTGCCAGCAGCCTCCCCCGACAGGGTCTATATGGCTACACCTTC
>TRBJ2-6|.|.|TRBV15
CATSSNSGAGANVLTF
TGTGCCACCAGCAGCAACAGTGGTGCTGGGGCCAACGTCCTGACTTTC
>TRBJ2-2|.|few|TRBV11-3
CASSRTNTGELFF
TGTGCCAGCAGCAGAACGAACACCGGGGAGCTGTTTTTT
>TRBJ2-3|.|few|TRBV7-9
CASSMTFGEQYF
.
>TRBJ1-5|.|.|TRBV19
CASSIGPGGGQPQHF
TGTGCCAGTAGTATAGGGCCGGGGGGCGGTCAGCCCCAGCATTTT
>TRBJ1-1|.|few|TRBV29-1
CSGIMGTEAFF
TGCAGCGGTATAATGGGCACTGAAGCTTTCTTT
>TRBJ1-2|.|few|TRBV7-9
CASSLADTDGYTF
TGTGCCAGCAGCTTAGCGGACACTGATGGCTACACCTTC
>TRBJ2-7|.|.|TRBV11-1
CASSRGSGPAYEQYF
TGTGCCAGCAGCCGGGGGTCAGGACCCGCCTACGAGCAGTACTTC
>TRBJ1-2|TRBD1|.|TRBV30
CAWSVGTGGYGYTF
TGTGCCTGGAGTGTTGGGACAGGGGGCTATGGCTACACCTTC
>TRBJ2-7|.|.|TRBV13
CASSPGGGSDEQYF
TGTGCCAGCAGCCCCGGTGGGGGGTCGGACGAGCAGTACTTC